The rows below give T cell receptor beta chains drawn from one sample of a study of control samples from healthy donors and cancer patients. The repertoire was sequenced with immunoSEQ multiplex PCR; TCRdb's copy has only in-frame clones and lacks some. The sample contains just under 150,000 clones, 80% to 95% of which appear only once. Sequenced input: blood. The receptor set was obtained from a man between 25 and 39 years old in good health. CDR3s include the opening cysteine and the closing phenylalanine or tryptophan. The D gene is left open where the match is weak. Clone size is not always given. Where it is, it says once, few, many or a class for expanded clones.

d_call	v_call	clone_size	j_call	cdr3_aa	cdr3_nt
NA	TRBV5-6	NA	TRBJ1-1	CASSLAGRGTEAFF	TGTGCCAGCAGCTTGGCAGGCAGGGGCACTGAAGCTTTCTTT
NA	TRBV6-4	NA	TRBJ2-1	CASSDPGAGNEQFF	TGTGCCAGCAGTGACCCAGGGGCAGGGAATGAGCAGTTCTTC
NA	TRBV10-2	NA	TRBJ1-1	CAAGDTEAFF	TGCGCCGCGGGAGACACTGAAGCTTTCTTT
NA	TRBV30	once	TRBJ2-3	CAWSAGRGRDTQYF	TGTGCCTGGAGTGCCGGCAGGGGAAGAGATACGCAGTATTTT
TRBD1	TRBV2	NA	TRBJ1-3	CASGGDRGNTIYF	TGTGCCAGCGGTGGGGACAGAGGAAACACCATATATTTT
NA	TRBV27	NA	TRBJ2-3	CASSSDSTDTQYF	TGTGCCAGCAGTTCAGACAGCACAGATACGCAGTATTTT
NA	TRBV28	NA	TRBJ2-4	CASSFGGDKNIQYF	TGTGCCAGCAGTTTTGGGGGAGACAAAAACATTCAGTACTTC
NA	TRBV28	NA	TRBJ1-2	CASSVTGDGYTF	TGTGCCAGCAGCGTGACAGGCGATGGCTACACCTTC
NA	TRBV6-1	NA	TRBJ1-5	CASSEWYSNQPQHF	TGTGCCAGCAGTGAATGGTATAGCAATCAGCCCCAGCATTTT
TRBD1	TRBV11-3	NA	TRBJ2-7	CASSAEQGYEQYF	TGTGCCAGCAGCGCCGAACAGGGGTACGAGCAGTACTTC
TRBD2	TRBV7-2	NA	TRBJ2-3	CASSLYRSGGTDTQYF	TGTGCCAGCAGCTTATACAGGAGCGGGGGCACAGATACGCAGTATTTT
TRBD1	TRBV5-6	NA	TRBJ1-2	CASSLEMTGGHGYTF	TGTGCCAGCAGCTTGGAGATGACAGGGGGCCATGGCTACACCTTC
NA	TRBV12-3/TRBV12-4	NA	TRBJ2-4	CASSWGRVDIQYF	TGTGCCAGCAGTTGGGGCCGGGTTGACATTCAGTACTTC
NA	TRBV12-3/TRBV12-4	NA	TRBJ1-1	CASSFQPNTEAFF	TGTGCCAGCAGTTTTCAGCCGAACACTGAAGCTTTCTTT
NA	TRBV5-1	NA	TRBJ1-4	CASSLDGGSTNEKLFF	TGCGCCAGCAGCTTGGACGGGGGCTCTACTAATGAAAAACTGTTTTTT
NA	TRBV7-8	NA	TRBJ1-5	CASSHQGGRGYSNQPQHF	TGTGCCAGCAGCCACCAAGGGGGTCGGGGTTATAGCAATCAGCCCCAGCATTTT
NA	TRBV7-8	NA	TRBJ2-2	CASSLMGGRSYTGELFF	TGTGCCAGCAGCTTAATGGGGGGTCGGTCGTACACCGGGGAGCTGTTTTTT
TRBD2	TRBV19	NA	TRBJ2-1	CASSIYPLGRGGVSNEQFF	TGTGCCAGTAGTATATACCCCCTTGGGCGGGGGGGAGTCTCCAATGAGCAGTTCTTC
TRBD1	TRBV28	NA	TRBJ2-7	CASSLTGPTSSYEQYF	TGTGCCAGCAGTTTGACAGGGCCAACGAGCTCCTACGAGCAGTACTTC
TRBD1	TRBV25-1	NA	TRBJ2-7	CASSVQGGSYEQYF	TGTGCCAGCAGTGTACAGGGGGGCTCCTACGAGCAGTACTTC
NA	TRBV30	NA	TRBJ2-1	CAWSPTRGRAYNEQFF	TGTGCCTGGAGTCCTACGCGGGGTCGAGCCTACAATGAGCAGTTCTTC
TRBD1	TRBV2	NA	TRBJ1-2	CASSEAGQIWYGYTF	TGTGCCAGCAGTGAAGCGGGACAGATTTGGTATGGCTACACCTTC
NA	TRBV7-9	NA	TRBJ1-5	CASSLGAGFNQPQHF	TGTGCCAGCAGCTTAGGGGCAGGGTTTAATCAGCCCCAGCATTTT
TRBD1	TRBV11-2	NA	TRBJ1-4	CASSFRGLTNEKLFF	TGTGCCAGCAGCTTCAGGGGGCTAACTAATGAAAAACTGTTTTTT
NA	TRBV11-2	NA	TRBJ1-3	CASSFSPQGARGNTIYF	TGTGCCAGCAGCTTCAGCCCCCAAGGGGCACGGGGAAACACCATATATTTT
TRBD1	TRBV4-1	NA	TRBJ1-3	CASSPTGDSGNTIYF	TGCGCCAGCAGCCCGACAGGGGACTCTGGAAACACCATATATTTT
TRBD1	TRBV5-5	NA	TRBJ1-2	CASSLTGGLYGYTF	TGTGCCAGCAGCTTGACAGGGGGGTTATATGGCTACACCTTC
NA	TRBV30	NA	TRBJ1-5	CAWSVAGNLYSNQPQHF	TGTGCCTGGAGTGTTGCAGGGAACCTCTATAGCAATCAGCCCCAGCATTTT
NA	TRBV1	NA	TRBJ1-6	CTSSQDWGQYNSPLHF	TGCACCAGCAGCCAAGATTGGGGACAGTATAATTCACCCCTCCACTTT
TRBD1	TRBV30	NA	TRBJ2-6	CAWSVRTGGISGANVLTF	TGTGCCTGGAGTGTCCGGACAGGGGGCATCTCTGGGGCCAACGTCCTGACTTTC
NA	TRBV5-1	NA	TRBJ1-2	CASSLGSKTGYGYTF	TGCGCCAGCAGCTTGGGAAGCAAAACGGGGTATGGCTACACCTTC
TRBD2	TRBV5-5	NA	TRBJ2-1	CASSLVLAGGTEQFF	TGTGCCAGCAGCTTGGTTCTAGCGGGGGGAACTGAGCAGTTCTTC
NA	TRBV9	once	TRBJ1-3	CASSAGRPPLSGNTIYF	TGTGCCAGCAGCGCGGGACGGCCCCCCCTCTCTGGAAACACCATATATTTT
NA	TRBV19	once	TRBJ1-4	CASRGDRTYNEKLFF	TGTGCCAGTAGGGGAGACAGAACCTATAATGAAAAACTGTTTTTT
NA	TRBV6-1	few	TRBJ2-7	CASSEAVSSYEQYF	TGTGCCAGCAGTGAAGCCGTCTCCTCCTACGAGCAGTACTTC
NA	TRBV5-1	NA	TRBJ2-3	CASSLAPGLDTDTQYF	TGCGCCAGCAGCTTGGCGCCGGGACTGGACACAGATACGCAGTATTTT
NA	TRBV19	NA	TRBJ1-2	CASKSLQGSNYGYTF	TGTGCCAGTAAGAGCCTACAGGGCTCTAACTATGGCTACACCTTC
TRBD2	TRBV2	NA	TRBJ2-7	CARGAGSTKQYF	TGTGCCCGAGGAGCGGGGTCCACCAAGCAGTACTTC
NA	TRBV27	NA	TRBJ1-1	CASSLMGGWVEAFF	TGTGCCAGCAGTTTAATGGGGGGTTGGGTTGAAGCTTTCTTT
TRBD2	TRBV10-3	NA	TRBJ2-4	CAISVGIGEGKNIQYF	TGTGCCATCAGTGTCGGGATCGGGGAGGGCAAAAACATTCAGTACTTC
NA	TRBV18	NA	TRBJ2-3	CASSPGLDTDTQYF	TGTGCCAGCTCACCAGGACTCGACACAGATACGCAGTATTTT
NA	TRBV29-1	NA	TRBJ2-5	CSATSNQETQYF	TGCAGCGCGACAAGCAACCAAGAGACCCAGTACTTC
NA	TRBV11-1	NA	TRBJ1-4	CASSLGQGDEKLFF	TGTGCCAGCAGCCTCGGGCAGGGAGATGAAAAACTGTTTTTT
TRBD1	TRBV18	NA	TRBJ2-1	CASSPGTGLNEQFF	TGTGCCAGCTCACCAGGGACAGGGTTGAATGAGCAGTTCTTC
NA	TRBV13	NA	TRBJ1-1	CASRKNARNTEAFF	TGTGCCAGCAGAAAGAACGCACGGAACACTGAAGCTTTCTTT
NA	TRBV28	NA	TRBJ1-5	CASSLVQGDQPQHF	TGTGCCAGCAGTTTAGTACAGGGAGATCAGCCCCAGCATTTT
NA	TRBV5-1	NA	TRBJ2-1	CASRGPQGGPYNEQFF	TGCGCCAGCAGAGGACCCCAGGGGGGCCCCTACAATGAGCAGTTCTTC
NA	TRBV6-5	NA	TRBJ2-7	CASSSNSGISAYEQYF	TGTGCCAGCAGTTCCAACAGCGGAATTTCAGCCTACGAGCAGTACTTC
TRBD1	TRBV27	NA	TRBJ2-5	CASSLLGQGSQETQYF	TGTGCCAGCAGTTTACTCGGACAGGGGAGCCAAGAGACCCAGTACTTC
TRBD2	TRBV13	NA	TRBJ2-1	CASSLRTSSYNEQFF	TGTGCCAGCAGCTTACGGACTAGCTCCTACAATGAGCAGTTCTTC
NA	TRBV9	NA	TRBJ1-4	CASSRDPTNEKLFF	TGTGCCAGCAGCCGGGACCCAACTAATGAAAAACTGTTTTTT
NA	TRBV19	NA	TRBJ1-5	CASSPGWGSNQPQHF	TGTGCCAGTAGCCCTGGGTGGGGCAGCAATCAGCCCCAGCATTTT